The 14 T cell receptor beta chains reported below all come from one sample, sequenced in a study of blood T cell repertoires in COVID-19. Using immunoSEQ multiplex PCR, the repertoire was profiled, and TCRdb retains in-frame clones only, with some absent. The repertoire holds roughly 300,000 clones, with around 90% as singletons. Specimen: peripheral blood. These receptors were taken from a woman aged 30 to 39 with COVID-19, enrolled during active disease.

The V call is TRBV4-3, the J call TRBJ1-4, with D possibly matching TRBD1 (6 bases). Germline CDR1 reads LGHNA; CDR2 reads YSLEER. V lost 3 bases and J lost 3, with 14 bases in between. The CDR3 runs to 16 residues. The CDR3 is CASSHSTGYSNEKLFF. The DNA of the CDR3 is TGCGCCAGCAGCCATTCTACAGGGTATTCTAATGAAAAACTGTTTTTT.

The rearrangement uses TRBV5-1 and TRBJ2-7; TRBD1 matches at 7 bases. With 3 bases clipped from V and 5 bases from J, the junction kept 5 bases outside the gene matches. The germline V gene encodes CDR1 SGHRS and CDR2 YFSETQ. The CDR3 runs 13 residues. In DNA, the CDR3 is TGCGCCAGCAGCTCGGGGACAGCGAACGAGCAGTACTTC. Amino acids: CASSSGTANEQYF.

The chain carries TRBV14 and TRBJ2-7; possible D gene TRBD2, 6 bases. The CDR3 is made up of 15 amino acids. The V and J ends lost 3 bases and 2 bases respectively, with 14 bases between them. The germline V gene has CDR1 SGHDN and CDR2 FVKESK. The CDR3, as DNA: TGTGCCAGCAGCCAGGGAGTTAAGCGGGCCTACGAGCAGTACTTC. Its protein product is CASSQGVKRAYEQYF.

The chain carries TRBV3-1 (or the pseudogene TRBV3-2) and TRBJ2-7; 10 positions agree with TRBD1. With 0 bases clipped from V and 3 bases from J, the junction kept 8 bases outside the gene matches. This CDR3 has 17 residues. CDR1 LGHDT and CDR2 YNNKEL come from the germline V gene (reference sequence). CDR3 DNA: TGTGCCAGCAGCCAAGAGCGGGACAGGGGAATTAACTACGAGCAGTACTTC. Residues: CASSQERDRGINYEQYF.

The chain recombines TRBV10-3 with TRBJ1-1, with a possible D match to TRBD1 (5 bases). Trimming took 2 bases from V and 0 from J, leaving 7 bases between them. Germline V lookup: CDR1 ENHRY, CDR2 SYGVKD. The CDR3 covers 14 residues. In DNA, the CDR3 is TGTGCCATCAGTGAGACAGGCATGAACACTGAAGCTTTCTTT. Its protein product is CAISETGMNTEAFF.

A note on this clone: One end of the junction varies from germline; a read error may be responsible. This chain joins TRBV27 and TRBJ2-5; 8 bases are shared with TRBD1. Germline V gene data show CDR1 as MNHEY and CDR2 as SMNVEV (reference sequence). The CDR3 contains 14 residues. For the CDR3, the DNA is TGTGCCAGCAGTACCGGGACAGGACAAGAGGCCCAGTACTTC. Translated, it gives CASSTGTGQEAQYF.

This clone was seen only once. CDR3: CASSLSRYRAPNQPQHF. The DNA of the CDR3 is TGTGCCAGCAGTTTATCCCGATACAGGGCCCCGAATCAGCCCCAGCATTTT. This rearrangement joins TRBV28 to TRBJ1-5; a possible D gene is TRBD1 (6 bases). The V end was cut by 1 base, the J end by 4 bases, with 17 bases between. In germline, CDR1 is MDHEN, CDR2 SYDVKM. This CDR3 spans 17 amino acids.

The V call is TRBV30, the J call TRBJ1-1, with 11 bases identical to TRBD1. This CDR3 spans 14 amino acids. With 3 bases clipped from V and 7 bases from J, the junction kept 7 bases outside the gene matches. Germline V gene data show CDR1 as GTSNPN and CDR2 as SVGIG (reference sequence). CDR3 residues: CAWSQGTGGSEAFF. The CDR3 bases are TGTGCCTGGAGCCAGGGGACAGGGGGGAGTGAAGCTTTCTTT. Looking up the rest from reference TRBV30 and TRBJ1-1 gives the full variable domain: SQTIHQWPATLVQPVGSPLSLECTVEGTSNPNLYWYRQAAGRGLQLLFYSVGIGQISSEVPQNLSASRPQDRQFILSSKKLLLSDSGFYLCAWSQGTGGSEAFFGQGTRLTVV.

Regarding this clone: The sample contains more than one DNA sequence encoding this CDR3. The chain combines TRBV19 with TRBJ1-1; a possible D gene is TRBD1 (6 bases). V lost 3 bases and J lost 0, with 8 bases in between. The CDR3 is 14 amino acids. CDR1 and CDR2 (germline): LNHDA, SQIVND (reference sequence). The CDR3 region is CASSIRGLNTEAFF. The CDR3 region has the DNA TGTGCCAGTAGTATCAGGGGTCTGAACACTGAAGCTTTCTTT.

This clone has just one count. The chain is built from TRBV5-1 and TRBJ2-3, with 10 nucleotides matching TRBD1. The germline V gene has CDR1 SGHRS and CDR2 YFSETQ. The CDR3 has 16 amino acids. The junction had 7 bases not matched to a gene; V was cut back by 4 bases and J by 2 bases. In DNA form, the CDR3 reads TGCGCCAGCAGCCCCGGGGACAGGGGCTACACAGATACGCAGTATTTT. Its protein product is CASSPGDRGYTDTQYF.

The CDR3: CASSLGTSGSSSYEQYF. For the CDR3, the DNA is TGTGCCAGTAGTCTAGGGACTAGCGGGTCGAGCTCCTACGAGCAGTACTTC. The chain couples TRBV19 to TRBJ2-7; TRBD2 aligns across 12 bases. Germline V gene data show CDR1 as LNHDA and CDR2 as SQIVND (reference sequence). The CDR3 covers 17 residues. The ends lost 5 bases at V and 0 bases at J; junction bases unmatched: 8.

CDR3 bases: TGCGCCAGCAGCCCGGGGCTAGCGGGAGGGTCATGGGAGCAGTTCTTC. It codes for CASSPGLAGGSWEQFF. The chain combines TRBV5-1 with TRBJ2-1, with TRBD2 matching over 12 bases. This CDR3 comprises 16 residues. V shed 4 bases, J shed 10 bases, and the junction held 12 bases outside the gene matches. CDR1 and CDR2 (germline): SGHRS, YFSETQ.

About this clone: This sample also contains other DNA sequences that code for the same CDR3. This CDR3 reads CASSLSSGRETQYF. The CDR3 region has the DNA TGTGCCAGCAGTTTATCTAGCGGGAGGGAGACCCAGTACTTC. The rearrangement uses TRBV27 and TRBJ2-5, with 10 positions matching TRBD2. The V and J ends lost 0 bases and 5 bases, in that order; junction bases with no gene match: 0. Germline V lookup: CDR1 MNHEY, CDR2 SMNVEV (reference sequence). The CDR3 contains 14 residues.

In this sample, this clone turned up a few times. CDR3 region: CASTKLSANTGELFF. The CDR3 DNA sequence: TGTGCCAGTACCAAGTTGAGCGCTAACACCGGGGAGCTGTTTTTT. The chain joins TRBV19 to TRBJ2-2; D unclear. The CDR3 is made up of 15 amino acids. CDR1 is LNHDA and CDR2 is SQIVND in the germline V gene (reference sequence). V lost 7 bases and J 2 bases, leaving 14 bases between the germline ends. The full variable domain, rest sourced from reference TRBV19 and TRBJ2-2, is DGGITQSPKYLFRKEGQNVTLSCEQNLNHDAMYWYRQDPGQGLRLIYYSQIVNDFQKGDIAEGYSVSREKKESFPLTVTSAQKNPTAFYLCASTKLSANTGELFFGEGSRLTVL.